A selection of T cell receptor beta chains follows, all from one sample in a study of T-cell memory formation after mild COVID-19. TCRdb independently ran MiXCR on the 5' RACE reads; one entry per CDR3 protein. The sample records approximately 300,000 distinct CDR3 sequences, 15% being singletons. Specimen: PBMCs or a T cell subset sorted from them (not recorded which). The receptors were sampled from a man aged 18 to 35 who had mild COVID-19 (a few samples of this study predate the infection). Cell type and time point are not known. Each CDR3 is given with its conserved first and last residue. Fields, in order: D gene, clone size, J gene, V gene, CDR3 DNA, CDR3 protein. A D gene is named only where the DNA matches it firmly. Clone size is shown for a subset of rows, as once, few, many or a class of expanded clone.

>NA|few|TRBJ2-3|TRBV20-1
TGCAGTCCCATTGGGGACTTCGCGTCTAGCACAGATACGCAGTATTTT
CSPIGDFASSTDTQYF
>NA|few|TRBJ2-1|TRBV5-5
TGTGCCAGCAGCCCCGGGCGGGGGCCTTACAATGAGCAGTTCTTC
CASSPGRGPYNEQFF
>TRBD1|few|TRBJ1-1|TRBV20-1
TGCAGTGCTAGATTTGACAGGGGGCAACTCGACACTGAAGCTTTCTTT
CSARFDRGQLDTEAFF
>NA|NA|TRBJ2-1|TRBV7-2
TGTGCCAGCAGCTTAGATCAGCTGAATGAGCAGTTCTTC
CASSLDQLNEQFF
>TRBD1|NA|TRBJ1-1|TRBV5-1
TGCGCCAGCAGCTTGGCCGGGACAGGGAGGAACACTGAAGCTTTCTTT
CASSLAGTGRNTEAFF
>NA|NA|TRBJ1-2|TRBV7-2
TGTGCCAGCAGCCCCCTACAGGGTTATGACGGCTACACCTTC
CASSPLQGYDGYTF
>TRBD1|many|TRBJ1-1|TRBV18
TGTGCCAGCTCAAGTAGACAGGGGAACACTGAAGCTTTCTTT
CASSSRQGNTEAFF
>NA|NA|TRBJ2-7|TRBV4-1
TGCGCCAGCAGCCAAGATTCCGGGGACGCGGGCGAGCAGTACTTC
CASSQDSGDAGEQYF
>NA|NA|TRBJ2-7|TRBV4-1
TGCGCCAGCAGCCAGACAGCGTACACCTACGAGCAGTACTTC
CASSQTAYTYEQYF
>NA|few|TRBJ1-5|TRBV20-1
TGCAGTGCTAGCCGTTCTAGCAATCAGCCCCAGCATTTT
CSASRSSNQPQHF
>NA|NA|TRBJ1-1|TRBV20-1
TGCAGTGCTAGCAAGGGGGGTGACGCTTTCTTT
CSASKGGDAFF
>NA|NA|TRBJ1-1|TRBV29-1
TGCAGCGTTCCTAAATCCGGGACGGTGAACACTGAAGCTTTCTTT
CSVPKSGTVNTEAFF
>NA|many|TRBJ2-7|TRBV4-3
TGCGCCAGCAGCCCAAGACAGGAAAGTTACGAGCAGTACTTC
CASSPRQESYEQYF
>NA|few|TRBJ2-1|TRBV12-3/TRBV12-4
TGTGCCAGCAGTTTAGCAGGGGGGGACTACAATGAGCAGTTCTTC
CASSLAGGDYNEQFF
>NA|NA|TRBJ2-7|TRBV20-1
TGCAGTGCTAGAAGGACTGACAGCTACGAGCAGTACTTC
CSARRTDSYEQYF
>NA|NA|TRBJ2-5|TRBV6-6
TGTGCCAGCAGTAGTGGTGTCGCTGAGACCCAGTACTTC
CASSSGVAETQYF
>NA|few|TRBJ2-3|TRBV3-1
TGTGCCAGCAGCCAAGACCCGTGGAGATCCACAGATACGCAGTATTTT
CASSQDPWRSTDTQYF
>NA|few|TRBJ1-5|TRBV6-5
TGTGCCAGCAGTTCCCGCGGGGGAGGGCAGCCCCAGCATTTT
CASSSRGGGQPQHF
>TRBD1|NA|TRBJ1-2|TRBV12-3/TRBV12-4
TGTGCCAGCAACCAACAGGGGGCGTTCTATGGCTACACCTTC
CASNQQGAFYGYTF
>NA|NA|TRBJ2-1|TRBV6-4
TGTGCCAGCCATGACGGGGGGCCGGGGAATGAGCAGTTCTTC
CASHDGGPGNEQFF
>NA|few|TRBJ1-2|TRBV2
TGTGCCAGCAGTGAAAGGGCAGGGGAAGGCTATGGCTACACCTTC
CASSERAGEGYGYTF
>NA|NA|TRBJ1-4|TRBV7-2
TGTGCCAGCAGTCGAGACAGGAATGAAAAACTGTTTTTT
CASSRDRNEKLFF
>TRBD1|NA|TRBJ1-1|TRBV28
TGTGCCAGCGGTTGGCCGGACAGGGGGCAGCCAAGTGAAGCTTTCTTT
CASGWPDRGQPSEAFF
>NA|NA|TRBJ2-1|TRBV2
TGTGCCAGCAAAACCACCCAATACAATGAGCAGTTCTTC
CASKTTQYNEQFF